This TCR beta chain was found in a study of CD8+CD57+ T cells in acquired aplastic anemia. Study details: Yields of DNA that came from sorted CD4+ and CD8+ cells averaged roughly 3.2 ug. Read counts for CD4+ cells (from healthy donors) averaged approximately 10 million. Study-level results: Patients were compared with controls for CD8+ Simpson's diversity, and no significant difference emerged. Almost 30 shared CD8+ CDR3s appeared highly expressed within patients' immunodominant clones.

Trimming cost V 2 bases and J 0 bases, with 13 bases left between them. Germline V gives CDR1 SGHVS, CDR2 FNYEAQ. The CDR3 is 17 residues long. This clonotype turned up a few times. Its antigen remains unknown. For CDR3 and TCR beta VDJ profiling, genomic DNA was the template used. MiXCR, applied by TCRdb to the reads, yields one record per CDR3 protein. The sample shows some 200,000 distinct CDR3 sequences, around 32% of them seen only once. The sequence came from a human donor in good health, serving as a control. The sequencing sample was made of sorted CD4+, CD8+, or CD8+CD57+ T cells (not recorded which) from PBMCs. This rearrangement joins TRBV7-6 to TRBJ2-2, with D perhaps TRBD1 (5 bases). In DNA, the CDR3 is TGTGCCAGCAGCTTAAGATTGGTAGGGGCGAACACCGGGGAGCTGTTTTTT. It encodes CASSLRLVGANTGELFF.